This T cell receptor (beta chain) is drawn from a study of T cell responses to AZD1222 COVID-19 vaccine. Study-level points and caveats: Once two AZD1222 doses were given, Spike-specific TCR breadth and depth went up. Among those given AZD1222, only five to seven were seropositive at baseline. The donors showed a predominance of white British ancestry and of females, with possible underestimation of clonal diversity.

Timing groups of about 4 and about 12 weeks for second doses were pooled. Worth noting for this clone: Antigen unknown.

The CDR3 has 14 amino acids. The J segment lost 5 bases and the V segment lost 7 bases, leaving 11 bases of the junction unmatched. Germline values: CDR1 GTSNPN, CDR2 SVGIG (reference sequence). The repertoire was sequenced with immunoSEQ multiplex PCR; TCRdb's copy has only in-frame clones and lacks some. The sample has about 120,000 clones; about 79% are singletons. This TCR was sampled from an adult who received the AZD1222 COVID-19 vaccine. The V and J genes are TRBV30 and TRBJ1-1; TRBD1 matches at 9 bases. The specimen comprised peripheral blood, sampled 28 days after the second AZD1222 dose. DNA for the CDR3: TGTGCCTACCGTGGGGGACAGGGAAGGACTGAAGCTTTCTTT. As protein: CAYRGGQGRTEAFF. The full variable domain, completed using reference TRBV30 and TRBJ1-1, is SQTIHQWPATLVQPVGSPLSLECTVEGTSNPNLYWYRQAAGRGLQLLFYSVGIGQISSEVPQNLSASRPQDRQFILSSKKLLLSDSGFYLCAYRGGQGRTEAFFGQGTRLTVV.